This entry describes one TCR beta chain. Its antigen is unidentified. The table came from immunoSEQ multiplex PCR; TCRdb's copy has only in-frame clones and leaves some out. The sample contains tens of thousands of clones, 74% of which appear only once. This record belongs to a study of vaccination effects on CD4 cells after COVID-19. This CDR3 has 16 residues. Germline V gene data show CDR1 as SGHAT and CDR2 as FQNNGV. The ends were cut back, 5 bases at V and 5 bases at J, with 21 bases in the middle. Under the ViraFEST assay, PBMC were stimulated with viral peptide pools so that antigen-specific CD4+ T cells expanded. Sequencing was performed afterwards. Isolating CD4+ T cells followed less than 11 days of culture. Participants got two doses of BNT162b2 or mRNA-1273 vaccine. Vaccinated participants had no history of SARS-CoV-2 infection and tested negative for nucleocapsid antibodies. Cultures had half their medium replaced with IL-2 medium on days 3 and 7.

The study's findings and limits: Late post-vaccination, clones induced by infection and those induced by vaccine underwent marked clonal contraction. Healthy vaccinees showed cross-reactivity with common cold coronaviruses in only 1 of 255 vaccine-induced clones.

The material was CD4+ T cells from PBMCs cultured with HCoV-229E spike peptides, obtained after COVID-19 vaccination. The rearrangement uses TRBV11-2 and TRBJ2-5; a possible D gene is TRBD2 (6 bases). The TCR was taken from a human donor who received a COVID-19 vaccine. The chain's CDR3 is CASSRGLGRWGETQYF. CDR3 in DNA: TGTGCCAGCAGCCGGGGGTTGGGCAGGTGGGGGGAGACCCAGTACTTC.